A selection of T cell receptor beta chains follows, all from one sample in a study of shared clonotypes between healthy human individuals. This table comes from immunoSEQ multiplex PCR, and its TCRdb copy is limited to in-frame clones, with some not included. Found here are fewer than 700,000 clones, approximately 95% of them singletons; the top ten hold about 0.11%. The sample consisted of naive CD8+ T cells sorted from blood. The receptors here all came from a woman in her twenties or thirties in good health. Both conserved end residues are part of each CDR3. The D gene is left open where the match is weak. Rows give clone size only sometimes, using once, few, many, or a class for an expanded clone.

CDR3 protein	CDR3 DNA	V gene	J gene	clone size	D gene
CASSIVGEGGPWTEAFF	TGTGCCAGTAGTATAGTGGGGGAGGGTGGACCGTGGACTGAAGCTTTCTTT	TRBV19	TRBJ1-1	.	.
CASSPGQGYMNTEAFF	TGTGCCAGTAGCCCGGGACAGGGCTACATGAACACTGAAGCTTTCTTT	TRBV19	TRBJ1-1	once	TRBD1
CASSLFPGEAYNEQFF	TGTGCCAGCAGCTTATTTCCTGGGGAGGCCTACAATGAGCAGTTCTTC	TRBV7-9	TRBJ2-1	.	.
CASRSTVGDTEAFF	TGCGCCAGCAGGTCGACAGTGGGGGACACTGAAGCTTTCTTT	TRBV4-1	TRBJ1-1	.	.
CASGDYEDTEAFF	TGTGCCAGTGGCGATTATGAGGACACTGAAGCTTTCTTT	TRBV19	TRBJ1-1	.	.
CAWSGDSMNTEAFF	TGTGCCTGGAGCGGCGACAGCATGAACACTGAAGCTTTCTTT	TRBV30	TRBJ1-1	.	.
CASSTPAREYEQYF	TGTGCCAGCTCGACCCCCGCCAGGGAGTACGAGCAGTACTTC	TRBV9	TRBJ2-7	.	.
CAWHTGTGAYEQYF	TGTGCCTGGCATACCGGGACAGGGGCCTACGAGCAGTACTTC	TRBV30	TRBJ2-7	.	TRBD1
CASSPPGLMNTEAFF	TGTGCCAGCAGCCCACCGGGCCTGATGAACACTGAAGCTTTCTTT	TRBV7-7	TRBJ1-1	.	.
CASSFGTANEQYF	TGTGCCAGCAGCTTCGGGACAGCCAACGAGCAGTACTTC	TRBV5-6	TRBJ2-7	.	TRBD1
CASSLDTDLGYGYTF	TGTGCCAGCAGCTTAGACACCGATCTCGGCTATGGCTACACCTTC	TRBV11-2	TRBJ1-2	.	.
CASSPTLTSAGANVLTF	TGTGCCAGCAGCCCAACCCTTACTAGCGCTGGGGCCAACGTCCTGACTTTC	TRBV7-8	TRBJ2-6	.	TRBD2
CASSTGTNQPQHF	TGTGCCAGCAGTACGGGAACCAATCAGCCCCAGCATTTT	TRBV7-9	TRBJ1-5	.	.
CATSRARRETWIGTKNIQYF	TGTGCCACCAGCAGAGCCCGGCGGGAGACCTGGATCGGTACCAAAAACATTCAGTACTTC	TRBV15	TRBJ2-4	.	TRBD2
CAGGGEGQPQHF	TGTGCCGGGGGTGGTGAGGGACAGCCCCAGCATTTT	TRBV28	TRBJ1-5	.	.
CASSIGQTYEQYF	TGTGCCAGCAGCATCGGACAGACCTACGAGCAGTACTTC	TRBV5-6	TRBJ2-7	.	.
CASSVLGSGMNTEAFF	TGTGCCAGCAGCGTGCTGGGTTCGGGGATGAACACTGAAGCTTTCTTT	TRBV9	TRBJ1-1	.	.
CASSSGPSTYEQYF	TGTGCCAGCAGCTCCGGACCGTCGACCTACGAGCAGTACTTC	TRBV11-2	TRBJ2-7	.	.
CASKGSQGNQPQHF	TGTGCCAGCAAAGGGTCCCAGGGCAATCAGCCCCAGCATTTT	TRBV6-4	TRBJ1-5	.	.
CASSSRDRANTGELFF	TGCGCCAGCAGCTCCCGGGACAGGGCGAACACCGGGGAGCTGTTTTTT	TRBV5-1	TRBJ2-2	.	TRBD1
CAIGGGYEQYF	TGTGCCATCGGGGGGGGCTACGAGCAGTACTTC	TRBV10-3	TRBJ2-7	.	TRBD2
CASSPSLPSGTALGYTF	TGCGCCAGCAGCCCAAGTTTGCCTTCCGGGACAGCTTTAGGCTACACCTTC	TRBV4-1	TRBJ1-2	.	TRBD1
CASSLGASGRDTQYF	TGTGCCAGCAGTTTAGGGGCTAGCGGGAGAGATACGCAGTATTTT	TRBV28	TRBJ2-3	.	TRBD2
CASSLGTSPLHF	TGTGCCAGCAGTTTGGGTACCTCACCCCTCCACTTT	TRBV25-1	TRBJ1-6	.	.
CASSDFRQGTGEQYF	TGCGCCAGCAGTGATTTTAGACAGGGGACGGGCGAGCAGTACTTC	TRBV10-2	TRBJ2-7	once	TRBD1
CASSMGQGHQPQHF	TGTGCCAGCAGCATGGGACAGGGACATCAGCCCCAGCATTTT	TRBV5-4	TRBJ1-5	once	TRBD1
CASSLWGAGAGNYGYTF	TGTGCCAGCAGTTTGTGGGGTGCAGGGGCGGGTAACTATGGCTACACCTTC	TRBV28	TRBJ1-2	.	.
CASSPWTGRNTEAFF	TGTGCCAGCAGCCCCTGGACAGGGCGGAACACTGAAGCTTTCTTT	TRBV14	TRBJ1-1	few	TRBD1
CASSLRSRDRGPGQPQHF	TGTGCCAGCAGCTTACGTTCTCGGGACAGAGGACCCGGTCAGCCCCAGCATTTT	TRBV7-8	TRBJ1-5	.	TRBD1